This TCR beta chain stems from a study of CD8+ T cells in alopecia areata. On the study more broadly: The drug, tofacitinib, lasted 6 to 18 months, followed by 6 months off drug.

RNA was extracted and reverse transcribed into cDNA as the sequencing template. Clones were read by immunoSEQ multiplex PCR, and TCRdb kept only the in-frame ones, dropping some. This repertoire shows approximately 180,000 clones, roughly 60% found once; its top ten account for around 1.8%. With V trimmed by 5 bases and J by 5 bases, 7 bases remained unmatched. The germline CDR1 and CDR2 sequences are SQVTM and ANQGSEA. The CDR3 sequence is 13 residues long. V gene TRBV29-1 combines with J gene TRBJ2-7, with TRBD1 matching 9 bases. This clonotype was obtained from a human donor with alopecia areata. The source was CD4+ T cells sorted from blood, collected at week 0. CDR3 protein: CSVRDRVVDEQYF. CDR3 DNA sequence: TGCAGCGTTAGGGACAGGGTTGTGGACGAGCAGTACTTC.